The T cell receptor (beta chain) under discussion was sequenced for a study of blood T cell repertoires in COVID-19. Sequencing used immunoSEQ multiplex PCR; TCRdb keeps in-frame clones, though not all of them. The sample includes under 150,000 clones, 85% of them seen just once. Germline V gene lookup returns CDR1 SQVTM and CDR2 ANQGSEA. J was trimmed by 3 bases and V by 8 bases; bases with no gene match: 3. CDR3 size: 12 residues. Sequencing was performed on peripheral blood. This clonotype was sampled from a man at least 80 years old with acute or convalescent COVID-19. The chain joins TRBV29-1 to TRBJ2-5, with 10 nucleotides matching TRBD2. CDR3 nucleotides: TGCAGCCTAACTAGCGGGGAAGAGACCCAGTACTTC. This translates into CSLTSGEETQYF.